This entry lists 26 T cell receptor beta chains sequenced from one sample in a study of Tregs in tolerant kidney transplant recipients. Sequencing was performed with immunoSEQ multiplex PCR; in TCRdb, only in-frame clones are kept and a portion is missing. The sample data list about 48,000 clones. Specimen: CD4+ T cells from blood, collected before the transplant. All receptors come from a human donor who received a combined kidney and bone marrow transplant.

Comments on this clone: Sequencing ends 3 residues short of the CDR3 end; the germline J gene provides the rest. This chain connects TRBV5-4 to TRBJ2-2; 8 positions agree with TRBD1. J gave up 6 bases and V 0 bases, and 4 bases lay outside the gene matches. The CDR3 consists of 15 residues. Germline CDR1 is SGHNT and CDR2 is YYREEE (reference sequence). The part of the CDR3 DNA that was read is TGTGCCAGCAGCTTGGGGGACAGGACGGCCGGGGAG. Translating gives CASSLGDRTAGE. The complete CDR3 protein is CASSLGDRTAGELFF.

On this clone itself: The read stops 3 residues short of the end of the CDR3; the missing end is completed from the germline J gene. The rearrangement joins TRBV7-2 to TRBJ2-7; D gene ambiguous. In germline, CDR1 is SGHTA, CDR2 FQGNSA. Trimming removed 6 bases at V and 5 bases at J, with 17 bases between. CDR3 length: 14 amino acids. The CDR3 spells CASRSGGPLNEQYF. Incomplete CDR3 DNA: TGTGCCAGCAGATCAGGTGGGCCTCTAAACGAG. Combining the CDR3 with reference TRBV7-2 and TRBJ2-7 gives the whole variable domain GAGVSQSPSNKVTEKGKDVELRCDPISGHTALYWYRQSLGQGLEFLIYFQGNSAPDKSGLPSDRFSAERTGGSVSTLTIQRTQQEDSAVYLCASRSGGPLNEQYFGPGTRLTVT.

To note about this clone: With the read ending 3 residues before the CDR3 end, the germline J gene is used to fill in that end. V and J are TRBV23-1 and TRBJ2-3; TRBD1 matches at 11 bases. TRBV23-1 is marked as an open reading frame, function uncertain. With 0 bases clipped from V and 3 bases from J, the junction kept 14 bases outside the gene matches. The CDR3 extends over 20 amino acids. The CDR3 loop reads CASSQSSSGTGGYSTDTQYF. The part of the CDR3 DNA that was read is TGCGCCAGCAGTCAATCTAGTTCAGGGACAGGGGGTTATAGTACAGATACG.

CDR3: CAWSIGINSNYGYTF. The sequenced part of the CDR3 DNA is TGTGCCTGGAGCATCGGAATAAACAGTAACTATGGC. The rearrangement uses TRBV30 and TRBJ1-2; no firm D call. The read ends 3 residues shy of where the CDR3 ends; the end is completed using the germline J gene. V shed 3 bases and J shed 1 base, with 15 bases lying between them. Germline CDR1 reads GTSNPN; CDR2 reads SVGIG (reference sequence). This CDR3 region has 15 residues.

CDR3 residues: CASSFDSLNTGELFF. The part of the CDR3 DNA that was read is TGCGCCAGCAGCTTCGACAGTCTTAACACCGGGGAG. The chain links TRBV5-1 to TRBJ2-2; D perhaps matches TRBD1 (5 bases). The observed sequence ends 3 residues before the CDR3 terminus, with the missing tail filled in from the germline J gene. The CDR3 is 15 amino acids. In germline, CDR1 is SGHRS, CDR2 YFSETQ. V was shortened by 2 bases and J by 2 bases, with 10 bases between the two germline ends.

As for this clone: The missing CDR3 end, 3 residues past where the read stops, is filled in from the germline J gene. The J gene is TRBJ2-1, the V gene TRBV30; 11 bases map to TRBD1. CDR1 is GTSNPN, CDR2 SVGIG, per germline (reference sequence). The V segment lost 0 bases and the J segment 9 bases; nucleotides outside the gene matches: 4. The CDR3 covers 14 residues. The sequenced part of the CDR3 DNA is TGTGCCTGGAGTGTACCGGGGACAGGGGGTGAG. This translates into CAWSVPGTGGE. Given in full, the CDR3 is CAWSVPGTGGEQFF.

Worth noting for this clone: The CDR3 end is not reached by the read, which stops 3 residues before it; the germline J gene fills it in. The chain is built from TRBV6-2 or TRBV6-3 and TRBJ2-1; possible D gene TRBD2, 6 bases. Trimming shortened V by 2 bases and J by 3 bases, and 11 bases separated the two germline ends. This CDR3 is 15 amino acids long. CDR1 and CDR2 (germline): MNHEY, SVGEGT. CDR3 bases read: TGTGCCAGCAGTTACCGCCGCGGGAACTACAATGAG. Protein sequence: CASSYRRGNYNE. The full CDR3 sequence reads CASSYRRGNYNEQFF.

For this clone: The CDR3 end lies 3 residues beyond the end of the read and is filled in from the germline J gene. The chain recombines TRBV7-2 with TRBJ1-2; maybe TRBD1 (5 bases). The CDR3 has 14 amino acids. Trimming stripped 2 bases from V and 3 bases from J, with 10 bases between. The V gene's germline CDR1 is SGHTA and CDR2 FQGNSA. The CDR3 bases that were read are TGTGCCAGCAGCTTAATCAGGGAGGACTATGGC. As protein: CASSLIREDYG. The entire CDR3 protein reads CASSLIREDYGYTF.

CDR3 sequence: CASSFTGGKNTEAFF. CDR3 DNA, as far as it was read: TGTGCCAGCAGCTTCACAGGGGGAAAGAACACTGAA. The chain uses TRBV5-6 and TRBJ1-1; TRBD1 agrees at 8 bases. The CDR3 extends 3 residues past the end of the read, so its final part is completed from the germline J gene. Per germline, CDR1 SGHDT and CDR2 YYEEEE. The CDR3 covers 15 residues. V dropped 2 bases and J dropped 1; count of bases not matched to a gene: 4.

In the case of this clone: The missing CDR3 end, 3 residues past where the read stops, is filled in from the germline J gene. This chain links TRBV5-1 with TRBJ2-1, with 8 bases that match TRBD1. The junction had 6 bases not matched to a gene; V was cut back by 0 bases and J by 7 bases. The CDR3 loop spans 15 amino acids. Germline V gives CDR1 SGHRS, CDR2 YFSETQ. CDR3 amino acids: CASSLGQGARNEQFF. The sequenced part of the CDR3 DNA is TGCGCCAGCAGCTTGGGGCAGGGGGCAAGGAATGAG.

The CDR3 bases that were read are TGTGCCAGCAGAGTAGGACTAGGGGACACCGGGGAG. Translation gives CASRVGLGDTGE. The complete CDR3 sequence is CASRVGLGDTGELFF. The genes are TRBV2 and TRBJ2-2, with TRBD2 matching 7 bases. The read ends 3 residues shy of where the CDR3 ends; the end is completed using the germline J gene. Germline lookup yields CDR1 SNHLY and CDR2 FYNNEI. This CDR3 spans 15 amino acids. V was clipped by 6 bases and J by 3 bases; unmatched bases: 7.

This CDR3 reads CASSGQKHQETQYF. The sequenced part of the CDR3 DNA is TGTGCCAGTAGTGGGCAGAAGCACCAAGAGACC. The V call is TRBV19, the J call TRBJ2-5, with D hard to call. The DNA ends 3 residues before the CDR3 does, and the rest of the CDR3 is filled in from the germline J gene. Trimming pared 5 bases from V and 0 bases from J, leaving 10 bases between. In germline, CDR1 is LNHDA, CDR2 SQIVND (reference sequence). The CDR3 covers 14 residues.

For this clone: Coverage ceases 3 residues before the CDR3 finishes, and the germline J gene fills in the end. V gene TRBV6-2 or TRBV6-3 combines with J gene TRBJ2-1; TRBD2 might be the D (7 bases). V was shortened by 6 bases and J by 7 bases, with 19 bases between the two germline ends. Germline V CDR1 and CDR2: MNHEY, SVGEGT. The CDR3 sequence is 15 residues long. The CDR3 DNA, read in part, is TGTGCCAGCAGCCCTGGGGGGGGCGCTACGAATGAG. The encoded protein is CASSPGGGATNE. The whole CDR3 region reads CASSPGGGATNEQFF.

In regard to this clone: The read ends 3 residues early relative to the CDR3; the germline J gene fills the gap. This sequence joins TRBV7-9 and TRBJ2-1; 10 nucleotides agree with TRBD1. The germline CDR1 and CDR2 sequences are SEHNR and FQNEAQ (reference sequence). This CDR3 is built from 14 residues. J gave up 8 bases and V 6 bases, and 7 bases lay outside the gene matches. The CDR3 region is CASRSGTGDDEQFF. CDR3 DNA (partial): TGTGCCAGCAGGTCCGGGACAGGGGACGATGAG.

A word on this clone: With the read ending 3 residues before the CDR3 end, the germline J gene is used to fill in that end. The rearrangement uses TRBV7-9 and TRBJ2-3; TRBD2 agrees at 7 bases. The CDR3 runs to 14 residues. Germline loops: CDR1 SEHNR, CDR2 FQNEAQ (reference sequence). V trimming: 1 base; J trimming: 5 bases; junction bases outside the gene matches: 3. Here the CDR3 reads CASSLGGGGDTQYF. CDR3 bases read: TGTGCCAGCAGCTTAGGCGGGGGTGGAGATACG.

Notes on this clone: The read stops 3 residues short of the end of the CDR3; the missing end is completed from the germline J gene. The J gene is TRBJ2-1, the V gene TRBV30; 10 nucleotides line up with TRBD1. Trimming took 3 bases from V and 0 from J; bases not matched to a gene: 11. CDR1 and CDR2 (germline): GTSNPN, SVGIG (reference sequence). CDR3 length: 18 amino acids. The CDR3 loop reads CAWRTGGLFPSSYNEQFF. The DNA read from the CDR3 is TGTGCCTGGAGGACAGGGGGCCTTTTCCCGAGCTCCTACAATGAG.

Worth noting for this clone: The CDR3 end falls 3 residues outside the read, so it is completed with the germline J gene. This chain connects TRBV19 to TRBJ1-5, with TRBD1 identical over 7 bases. Trimming cost V 8 bases and J 7 bases; bases outside gene matches: 14. The CDR3 sequence is 15 residues long. Germline V gene lookup returns CDR1 LNHDA and CDR2 SQIVND (reference sequence). The CDR3 bases that were read are TGTGCCAGTGGGATTACAGGGGAAGGCCCGCAGCCC. This codes for CASGITGEGPQP. The whole CDR3 protein is CASGITGEGPQPQHF.

Remarks on this clone: The read is 3 residues too short to cover the CDR3 end, so that end is filled in from the germline J gene. The chain has TRBV5-4 and TRBJ2-7; D might be TRBD1 (6 bases). Germline assignment: CDR1 SGHNT and CDR2 YYREEE (reference sequence). V gave up 0 bases and J gave up 1 base, with 11 bases separating them. The CDR3 runs 15 residues. This chain's CDR3 is CASSLGRGASYEQYF. The DNA read from the CDR3 is TGTGCCAGCAGCTTGGGCAGGGGTGCATCCTACGAG.

On this clone: Read data end 3 residues before the CDR3 end; the end is taken from the germline J gene. The chain carries TRBV6-2 or TRBV6-3 and TRBJ2-7; TRBD2 matches 7 bases. From germline, CDR1 is MNHEY and CDR2 SVGEGT. Trimming took 5 bases from V and 0 from J; bases not matched to a gene: 4. The CDR3 covers 14 residues. Incomplete CDR3 DNA: TGTGCCAGCAGTCAGCGGGGCAGCTCCTACGAG. It yields the protein CASSQRGSSYE. The CDR3, in full, reads CASSQRGSSYEQYF.

In regard to this clone: The read finishes 3 residues shy of the CDR3 end, and the germline J gene is used to complete it. The chain combines TRBV5-1 with TRBJ2-2; unclear D gene. Per the germline V gene, CDR1 is SGHRS and CDR2 is YFSETQ. The CDR3 totals 13 residues. V dropped 4 bases and J dropped 4 bases, with 8 bases sitting between them. CDR3: CASSVGSTGELFF. CDR3 DNA (partial): TGCGCCAGCAGCGTCGGGTCCACCGGGGAG.

Of note for this clone: The read finishes 3 residues shy of the CDR3 end, and the germline J gene is used to complete it. The V call is TRBV7-9, the J call TRBJ2-5; no clear D. This CDR3 region has 12 residues. Germline assignment: CDR1 SEHNR and CDR2 FQNEAQ (reference sequence). Trimming took 7 bases from V and 5 from J, leaving 11 bases between them. CDR3 loop: CASIELVETQYF. The covered CDR3 bases are TGTGCCAGCATCGAGCTTGTTGAGACC.

Remarks on this clone: The read gets to within 3 residues of the CDR3 end, and the germline J gene fills in the rest. The chain is built from TRBV14 and TRBJ1-2, with D unclear. With 1 base removed from V and 5 bases from J, the gap between germline ends came to 11 bases. CDR1 SGHDN and CDR2 FVKESK come from the germline V gene. The CDR3 contains 14 residues. The CDR3 region is CASSQGTRRYGYTF. The part of the CDR3 DNA that was read is TGTGCCAGCAGCCAAGGGACTCGGCGGTATGGC. The entire variable domain, with the rest obtained from reference TRBV14 and TRBJ1-2, is as follows: EAGVTQFPSHSVIEKGQTVTLRCDPISGHDNLYWYRRVMGKEIKFLLHFVKESKQDESGMPNNRFLAERTGGTYSTLKVQPAELEDSGVYFCASSQGTRRYGYTFGSGTRLTVV.

Comments on this clone: The CDR3 is cut off 3 residues early in the read; its end comes from the germline J gene. The V call is TRBV19, the J call TRBJ1-5; 9 nucleotides agree with TRBD1. Trimming took 5 bases from V and 3 from J; bases not matched to a gene: 5. The CDR3 covers 15 residues. CDR1 and CDR2 (germline): LNHDA, SQIVND (reference sequence). The sequenced part of the CDR3 DNA is TGTGCCAGTAGTTTAACAGGGGGCTTCAATCAGCCC. It specifies CASSLTGGFNQP. The CDR3 as a whole reads CASSLTGGFNQPQHF. Full variable domain (missing parts from reference TRBV19 and TRBJ1-5): DGGITQSPKYLFRKEGQNVTLSCEQNLNHDAMYWYRQDPGQGLRLIYYSQIVNDFQKGDIAEGYSVSREKKESFPLTVTSAQKNPTAFYLCASSLTGGFNQPQHFGDGTRLSIL.

To note about this clone: The read terminates 3 residues before the CDR3 end, so the remaining end is supplied by the germline J gene. The J gene is TRBJ1-1, the V gene TRBV7-9; no reliable D call. Trimming took 1 base from V and 1 from J, leaving 10 bases between them. The CDR3 is made up of 15 amino acids. Germline CDR1 SEHNR, CDR2 FQNEAQ (reference sequence). Partial CDR3 DNA: TGTGCCAGCAGCTTAGGCGGGGTAGGGAACACTGAA. It yields the protein CASSLGGVGNTE. The full CDR3 reads CASSLGGVGNTEAFF.

On this clone: The CDR3 end lies 3 residues beyond the end of the read and is filled in from the germline J gene. The chain employs TRBV5-1 and TRBJ1-1; 10 positions match TRBD1. The J segment lost 1 base and the V segment lost 2 bases, leaving 2 bases of the junction unmatched. This CDR3 is 15 amino acids long. Per germline, CDR1 SGHRS and CDR2 YFSETQ. CDR3 residues: CASSFRDRGNTEAFF. CDR3 DNA (partial): TGCGCCAGCAGCTTCCGGGACAGGGGGAACACTGAA. The whole variable domain, remainder taken from reference TRBV5-1 and TRBJ1-1, is KAGVTQTPRYLIKTRGQQVTLSCSPISGHRSVSWYQQTPGQGLQFLFEYFSETQRNKGNFPGRFSGRQFSNSRSEMNVSTLELGDSALYLCASSFRDRGNTEAFFGQGTRLTVV.

Details on this clone: The read ends 3 residues before the CDR3 terminus; that terminus is restored from the germline J gene. This rearrangement joins TRBV2 to TRBJ2-3, with D uncertain. The CDR3 totals 14 residues. The V end was cut by 1 base, the J end by 0 bases, with 5 bases between. Germline V lookup: CDR1 SNHLY, CDR2 FYNNEI. CDR3 DNA (partial): TGTGCCAGCAGTGAAGTCCAAAGCACAGATACG. Its protein is CASSEVQSTDT. In full, the CDR3 is CASSEVQSTDTQYF.